This note documents a single TCR beta chain sequence. The antigen is unknown. Systemic immunosuppression or autoimmune disease history was grounds to exclude patients. Assay used: immunoSEQ multiplex PCR; TCRdb lists only in-frame clones, some missing. Of 100,000 to 150,000 clones detected, around 90% appear once; the ten largest clones hold under 0.9%. The data stem from a study of OX40 agonist ivuxolimab in advanced cancers. Study as a whole: Hepatocellular carcinoma, melanoma, renal cell or head and neck cancer affected the dose-escalation patients.

Study results and caveats: Those patients achieving a partial response at 0.1-3.0 mg/kg showed among the lowest clonal expansion.

The V and J ends lost 2 bases and 4 bases respectively, with 15 bases between them. The CDR3 runs 16 residues. In germline, CDR1 is MDHEN, CDR2 SYDVKM. This TCR was sampled from an adult with an advanced solid tumor such as melanoma, head and neck, liver or kidney cancer. The chain employs TRBV28 and TRBJ1-5; perhaps TRBD1 as D (6 bases). Sequenced material: CD4+ or CD8+ T cells sorted from blood, taken in a trial of the OX40 agonist ivuxolimab. The chain's CDR3 is CASSLGPRGGNQPQHF. Here the CDR3 DNA reads TGTGCCAGCAGTTTAGGCCCCAGGGGAGGGAATCAGCCCCAGCATTTT.